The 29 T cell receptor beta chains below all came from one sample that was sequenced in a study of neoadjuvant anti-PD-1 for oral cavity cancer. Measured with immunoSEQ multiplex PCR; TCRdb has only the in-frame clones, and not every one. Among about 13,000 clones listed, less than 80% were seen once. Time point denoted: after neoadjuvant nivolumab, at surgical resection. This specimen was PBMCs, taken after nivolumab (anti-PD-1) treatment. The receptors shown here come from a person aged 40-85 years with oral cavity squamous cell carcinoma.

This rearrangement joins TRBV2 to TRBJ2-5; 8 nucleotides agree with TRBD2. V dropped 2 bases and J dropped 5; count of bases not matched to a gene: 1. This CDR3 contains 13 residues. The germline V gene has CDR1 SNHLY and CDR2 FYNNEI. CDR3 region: CASSEPGGETQYF. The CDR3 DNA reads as TGTGCCAGCAGTGAACCGGGGGGGGAGACCCAGTACTTC.

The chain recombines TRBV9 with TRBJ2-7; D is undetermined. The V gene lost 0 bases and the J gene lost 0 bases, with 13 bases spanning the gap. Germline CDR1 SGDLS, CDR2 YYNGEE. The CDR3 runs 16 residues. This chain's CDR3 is CASSVVYDPTSYEQYF. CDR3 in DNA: TGTGCCAGCAGCGTAGTGTATGACCCTACCTCCTACGAGCAGTACTTC.

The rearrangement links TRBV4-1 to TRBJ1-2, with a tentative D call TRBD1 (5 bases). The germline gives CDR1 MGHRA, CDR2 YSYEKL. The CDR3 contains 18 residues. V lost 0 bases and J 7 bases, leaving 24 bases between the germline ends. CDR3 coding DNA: TGCGCCAGCAGCCAAGATCAATTTTTCGGGACGGGTTCTTTTGGCTACACCTTC. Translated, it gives CASSQDQFFGTGSFGYTF.

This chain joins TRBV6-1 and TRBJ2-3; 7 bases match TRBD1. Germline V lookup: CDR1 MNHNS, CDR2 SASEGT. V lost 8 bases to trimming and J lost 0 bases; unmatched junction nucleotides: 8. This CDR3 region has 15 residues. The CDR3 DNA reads TGTGCCAGCCACCTGGGGACAGCTAGCACAGATACGCAGTATTTT. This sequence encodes CASHLGTASTDTQYF.

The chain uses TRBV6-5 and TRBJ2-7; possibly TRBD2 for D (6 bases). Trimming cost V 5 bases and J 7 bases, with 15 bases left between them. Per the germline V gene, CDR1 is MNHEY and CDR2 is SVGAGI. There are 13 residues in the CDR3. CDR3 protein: CASSARMAGEQYF. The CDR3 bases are TGTGCCAGCAGTGCTAGGATGGCGGGGGAGCAGTACTTC.

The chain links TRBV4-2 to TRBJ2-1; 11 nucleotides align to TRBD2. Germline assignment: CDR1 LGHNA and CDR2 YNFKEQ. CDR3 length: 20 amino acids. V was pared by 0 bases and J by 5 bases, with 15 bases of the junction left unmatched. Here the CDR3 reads CASSQEFLAGGKWEDNEQFF. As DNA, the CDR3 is TGTGCCAGCAGCCAAGAATTCCTAGCGGGAGGAAAGTGGGAGGACAATGAGCAGTTCTTC.

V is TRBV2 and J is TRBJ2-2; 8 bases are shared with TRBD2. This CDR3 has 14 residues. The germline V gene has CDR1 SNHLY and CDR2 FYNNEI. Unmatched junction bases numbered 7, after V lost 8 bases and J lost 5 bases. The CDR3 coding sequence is TGTGCCAGCGGGGCGGGACTAGGTACCGGGGAGCTGTTTTTT. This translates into CASGAGLGTGELFF.

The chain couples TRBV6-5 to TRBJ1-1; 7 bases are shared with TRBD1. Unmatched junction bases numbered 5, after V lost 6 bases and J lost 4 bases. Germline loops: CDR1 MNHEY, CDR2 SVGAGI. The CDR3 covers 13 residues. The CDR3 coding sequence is TGTGCCAGCAGCGACAGGGAGTCCACTGAAGCTTTCTTT. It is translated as CASSDRESTEAFF.

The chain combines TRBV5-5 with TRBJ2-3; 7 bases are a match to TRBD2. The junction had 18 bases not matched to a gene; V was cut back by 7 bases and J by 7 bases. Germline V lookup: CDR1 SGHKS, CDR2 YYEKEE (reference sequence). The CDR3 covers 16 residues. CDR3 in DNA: TGTGCCAGCGACTGGATCTCCCCGGGAGGTTTGTATACGCAGTATTTT. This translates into CASDWISPGGLYTQYF.

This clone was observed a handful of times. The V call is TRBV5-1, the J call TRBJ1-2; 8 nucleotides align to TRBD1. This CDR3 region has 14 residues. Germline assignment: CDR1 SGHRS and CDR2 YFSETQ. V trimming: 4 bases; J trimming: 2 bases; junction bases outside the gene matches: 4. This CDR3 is CASSRTGTNYGYTF. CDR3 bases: TGCGCCAGCAGCCGGACAGGGACAAACTATGGCTACACCTTC.

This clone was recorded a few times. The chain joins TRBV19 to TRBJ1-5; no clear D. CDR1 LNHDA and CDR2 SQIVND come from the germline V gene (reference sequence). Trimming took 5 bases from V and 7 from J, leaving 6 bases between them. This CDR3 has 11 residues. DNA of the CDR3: TGTGCCAGTAGTGGAGGGCAGCCCCAGCATTTT. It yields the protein CASSGGQPQHF.

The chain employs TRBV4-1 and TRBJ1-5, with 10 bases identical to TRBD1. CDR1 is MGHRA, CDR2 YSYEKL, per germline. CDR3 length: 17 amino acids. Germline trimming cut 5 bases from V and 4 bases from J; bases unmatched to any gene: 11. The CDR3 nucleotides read TGCGCCAGCAGCTCCGCGGTGGGACAGGGGAAAAATCAGCCCCAGCATTTT. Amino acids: CASSSAVGQGKNQPQHF.

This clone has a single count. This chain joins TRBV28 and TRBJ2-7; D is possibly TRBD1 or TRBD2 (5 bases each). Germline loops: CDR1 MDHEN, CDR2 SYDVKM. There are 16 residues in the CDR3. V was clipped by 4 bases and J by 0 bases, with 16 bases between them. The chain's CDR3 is CASSYLTGRNSYEQYF. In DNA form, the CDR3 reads TGTGCCAGCAGTTACCTCACGGGACGCAACTCCTACGAGCAGTACTTC.

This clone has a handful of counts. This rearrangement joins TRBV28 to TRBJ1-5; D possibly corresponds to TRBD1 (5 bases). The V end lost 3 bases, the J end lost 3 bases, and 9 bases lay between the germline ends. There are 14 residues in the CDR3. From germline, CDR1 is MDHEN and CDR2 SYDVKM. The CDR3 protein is CASSFSGNNQPQHF. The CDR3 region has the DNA TGTGCCAGCAGTTTCTCAGGGAACAATCAGCCCCAGCATTTT.

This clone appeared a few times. The CDR3: CASSFQGTGNTIYF. CDR3 DNA sequence: TGTGCCAGCAGCTTCCAAGGGACTGGAAACACCATATATTTT. The chain has TRBV7-8 and TRBJ1-3; unclear D gene. Trimming took off 3 bases at V and 2 bases at J, with 8 bases between the two ends. Germline V gives CDR1 SGHVS, CDR2 FQNEAQ. The CDR3 covers 14 residues.

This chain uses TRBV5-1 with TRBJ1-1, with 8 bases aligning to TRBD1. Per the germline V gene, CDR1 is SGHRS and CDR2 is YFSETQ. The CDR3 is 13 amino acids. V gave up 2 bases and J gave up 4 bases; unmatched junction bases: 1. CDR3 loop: CASSFDRGTEAFF. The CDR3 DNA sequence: TGCGCCAGCAGCTTTGACAGGGGCACTGAAGCTTTCTTT.

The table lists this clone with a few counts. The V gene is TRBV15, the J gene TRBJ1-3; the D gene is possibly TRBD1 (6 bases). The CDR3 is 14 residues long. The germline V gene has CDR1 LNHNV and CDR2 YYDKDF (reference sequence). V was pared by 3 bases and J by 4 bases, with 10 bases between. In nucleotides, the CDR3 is TGTGCCACCAGCAGGAGGGGGTCCGGAAACACCATATATTTT. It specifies CATSRRGSGNTIYF. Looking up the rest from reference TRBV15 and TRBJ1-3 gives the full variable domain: DAMVIQNPRYQVTQFGKPVTLSCSQTLNHNVMYWYQQKSSQAPKLLFHYYDKDFNNEADTPDNFQSRRPNTSFCFLDIRSPGLGDTAMYLCATSRRGSGNTIYFGEGSWLTVV.

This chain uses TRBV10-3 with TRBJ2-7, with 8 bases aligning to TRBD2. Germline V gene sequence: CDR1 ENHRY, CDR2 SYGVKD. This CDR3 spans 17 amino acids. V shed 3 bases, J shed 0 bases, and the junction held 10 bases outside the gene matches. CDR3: CAISDRTSGFLSYEQYF. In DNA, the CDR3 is TGTGCCATCAGTGACAGAACTAGCGGCTTCCTCTCCTACGAGCAGTACTTC.

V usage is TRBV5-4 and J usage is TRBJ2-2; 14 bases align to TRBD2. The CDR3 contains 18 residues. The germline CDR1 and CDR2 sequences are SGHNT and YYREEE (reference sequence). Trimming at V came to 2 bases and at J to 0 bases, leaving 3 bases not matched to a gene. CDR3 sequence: CASSFRLAGGPNTGELFF. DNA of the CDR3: TGTGCCAGCAGCTTTAGACTAGCGGGAGGGCCGAACACCGGGGAGCTGTTTTTT.

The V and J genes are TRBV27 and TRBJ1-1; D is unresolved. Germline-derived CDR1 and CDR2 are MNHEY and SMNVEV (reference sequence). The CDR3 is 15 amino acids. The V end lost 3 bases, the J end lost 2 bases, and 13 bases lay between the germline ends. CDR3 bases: TGTGCCAGCAGTTTGTCCCGGCCACCTAACACTGAAGCTTTCTTT. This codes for CASSLSRPPNTEAFF.

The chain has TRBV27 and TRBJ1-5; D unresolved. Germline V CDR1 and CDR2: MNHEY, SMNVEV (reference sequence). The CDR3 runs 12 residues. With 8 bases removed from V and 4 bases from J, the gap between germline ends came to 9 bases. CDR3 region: CASGLGNQPQHF. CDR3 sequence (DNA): TGTGCCAGCGGGCTGGGGAATCAGCCCCAGCATTTT.

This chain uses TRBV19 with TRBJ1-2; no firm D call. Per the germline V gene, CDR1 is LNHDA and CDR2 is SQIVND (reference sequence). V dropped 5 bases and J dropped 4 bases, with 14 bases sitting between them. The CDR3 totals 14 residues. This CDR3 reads CASSSDTASYGYTF. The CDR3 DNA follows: TGTGCCAGTAGTTCAGATACAGCGAGCTATGGCTACACCTTC.

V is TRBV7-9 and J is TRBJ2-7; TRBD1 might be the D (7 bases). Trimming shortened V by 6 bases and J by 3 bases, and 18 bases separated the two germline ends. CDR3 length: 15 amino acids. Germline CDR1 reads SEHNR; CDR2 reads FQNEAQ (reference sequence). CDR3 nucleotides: TGTGCCAGCAGTTCCCATACGGGGGACAGCTACGAGCAGTACTTC. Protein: CASSSHTGDSYEQYF.

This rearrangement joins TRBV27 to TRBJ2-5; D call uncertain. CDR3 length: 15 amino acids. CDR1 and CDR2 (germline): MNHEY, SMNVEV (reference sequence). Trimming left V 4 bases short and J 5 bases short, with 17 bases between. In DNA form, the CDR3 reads TGTGCCAGCAGTTATCACTCCTCTACTGCGGAGACCCAGTACTTC. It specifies CASSYHSSTAETQYF.

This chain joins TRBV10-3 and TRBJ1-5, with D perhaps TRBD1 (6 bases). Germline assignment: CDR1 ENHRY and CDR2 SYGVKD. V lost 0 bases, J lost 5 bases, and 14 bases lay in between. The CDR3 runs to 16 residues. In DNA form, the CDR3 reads TGTGCCATCAGTGAGTCCGGGACAATGGGCGATCAGCCCCAGCATTTT. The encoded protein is CAISESGTMGDQPQHF.

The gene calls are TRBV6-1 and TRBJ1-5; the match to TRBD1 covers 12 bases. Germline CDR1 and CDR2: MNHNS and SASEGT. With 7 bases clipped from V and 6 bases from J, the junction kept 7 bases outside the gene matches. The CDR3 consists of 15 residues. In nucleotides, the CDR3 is TGTGCCAGCAACGCCGGGACAGGGGGCAGTCAGCCCCAGCATTTT. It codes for CASNAGTGGSQPQHF.

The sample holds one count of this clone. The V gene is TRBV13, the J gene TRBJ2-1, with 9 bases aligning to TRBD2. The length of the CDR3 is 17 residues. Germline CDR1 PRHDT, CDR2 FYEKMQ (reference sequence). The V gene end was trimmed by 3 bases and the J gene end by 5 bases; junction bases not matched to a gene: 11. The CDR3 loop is CASSLEVAGALNNEQFF. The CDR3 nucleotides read TGTGCCAGCAGCTTGGAGGTAGCGGGGGCGTTGAACAATGAGCAGTTCTTC. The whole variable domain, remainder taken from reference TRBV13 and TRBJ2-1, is AAGVIQSPRHLIKEKRETATLKCYPIPRHDTVYWYQQGPGQDPQFLISFYEKMQSDKGSIPDRFSAQQFSDYHSELNMSSLELGDSALYFCASSLEVAGALNNEQFFGPGTRLTVL.

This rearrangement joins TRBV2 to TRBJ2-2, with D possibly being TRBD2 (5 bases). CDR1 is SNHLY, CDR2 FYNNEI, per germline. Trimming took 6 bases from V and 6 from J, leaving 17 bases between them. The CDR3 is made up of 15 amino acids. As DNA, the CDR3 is TGTGCCAGCAGCAACACCAGATCAGCGGCCGGGGAGCTGTTTTTT. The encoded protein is CASSNTRSAAGELFF.

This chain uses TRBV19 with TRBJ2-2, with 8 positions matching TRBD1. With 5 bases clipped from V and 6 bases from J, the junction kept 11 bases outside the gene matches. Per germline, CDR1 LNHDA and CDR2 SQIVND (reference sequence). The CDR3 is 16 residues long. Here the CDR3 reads CASSPAGQGGSGELFF. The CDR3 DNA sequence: TGTGCCAGTAGTCCCGCCGGACAGGGAGGTTCCGGGGAGCTGTTTTTT. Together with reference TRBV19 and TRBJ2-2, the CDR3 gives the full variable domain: DGGITQSPKYLFRKEGQNVTLSCEQNLNHDAMYWYRQDPGQGLRLIYYSQIVNDFQKGDIAEGYSVSREKKESFPLTVTSAQKNPTAFYLCASSPAGQGGSGELFFGEGSRLTVL.